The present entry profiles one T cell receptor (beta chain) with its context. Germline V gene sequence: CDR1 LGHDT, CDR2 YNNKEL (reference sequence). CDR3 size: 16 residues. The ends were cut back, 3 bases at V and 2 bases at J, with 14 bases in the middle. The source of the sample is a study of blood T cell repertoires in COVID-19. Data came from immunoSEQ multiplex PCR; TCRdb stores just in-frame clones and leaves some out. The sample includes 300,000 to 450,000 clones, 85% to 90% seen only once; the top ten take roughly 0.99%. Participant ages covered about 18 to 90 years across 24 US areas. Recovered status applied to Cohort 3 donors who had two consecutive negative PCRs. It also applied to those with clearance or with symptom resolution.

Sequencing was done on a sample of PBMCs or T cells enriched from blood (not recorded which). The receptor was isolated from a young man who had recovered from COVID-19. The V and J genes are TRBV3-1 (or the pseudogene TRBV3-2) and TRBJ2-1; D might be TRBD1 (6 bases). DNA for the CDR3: TGTGCCAGCAGCCACCGGCAGGGGACGGCCTACAATGAGCAGTTCTTC. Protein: CASSHRQGTAYNEQFF.